This record covers a single TCR beta chain. Its target is unknown. These data come from a study of T-cell memory formation after mild COVID-19. The trim removed 7 bases at V and 1 base at J, leaving 5 bases unmatched. The CDR3 has 16 residues. In germline, CDR1 is SGHVS, CDR2 FNYEAQ. It was 5'RACE with constant-segment primers that produced the TCR alpha and TCR beta cDNA libraries, which carried sample barcodes and UMIs. Each CDR3 protein is one row after TCRdb ran MiXCR on the 5' RACE reads. The sample yields roughly 620,000 distinct CDR3 sequences, 18% seen once. Overall study results and limits: The authors did not confirm SARS-CoV-2 specificity of second-wave clones peaking day 37. Clones that contracted clustered mainly in CM and EM if CD4+ and in EMRA if CD8+.

This TCR came from an adult woman who had mild COVID-19 (a few samples of this study predate the infection). Cell type and time point are not known. Sequencing was performed on PBMCs or a T cell subset sorted from them (not recorded which). The chain combines TRBV7-6 with TRBJ2-2; 11 bases agree with TRBD2. CDR3 region: CASTQLAGVNTGELFF. The DNA for the CDR3 is TGTGCCAGCACCCAACTAGCGGGGGTGAACACCGGGGAGCTGTTTTTT. The whole variable domain, remainder taken from reference TRBV7-6 and TRBJ2-2, is GAGVSQSPRYKVTKRGQDVALRCDPISGHVSLYWYRQALGQGPEFLTYFNYEAQQDKSGLPNDRFSAERPEGSISTLTIQRTEQRDSAMYRCASTQLAGVNTGELFFGEGSRLTVL.